This TCR beta chain was recorded in a study of blood T cell repertoires in COVID-19. This CDR3 is built from 14 residues. Trimming removed 7 bases from V and 6 bases from J, with 18 bases in between. Germline loops: CDR1 ENHRY, CDR2 SYGVKD. Donors were grouped by their self-reported clinical history. The protocol was immunoSEQ multiplex PCR, while the TCRdb copy is restricted to in-frame clones and leaves out a portion. The sample has a few hundred thousand clones; about 88% are singletons. The chain has TRBV10-3 and TRBJ2-5, with D perhaps TRBD2 (5 bases). The clonotype was recovered from a woman aged 60-70 years who had recovered from COVID-19. The sample comprised PBMCs or T cells enriched from blood (not recorded which). CDR3 DNA sequence: TGTGCCATCATCCACACTAGGGTAGGAAAGACCCAGTACTTC. It yields the protein CAIIHTRVGKTQYF.